This entry is about one TCR beta chain. The entry originates in a study of shared clonotypes between healthy human individuals. CD45RO negativity and positive selection for CCR7 defined naive CD8 cells, a population that excluded terminally differentiated effector memory CD45RA+ cells. TCRdb's table, derived via immunoSEQ multiplex PCR, lists solely in-frame clones and lacks some. Among some 1,900,000 clones, around 96% were seen once, and the ten largest hold approximately 1.2%. CDR3 length: 15 residues. Germline V lookup: CDR1 MNHEY, CDR2 SVGAGI. With V trimmed by 1 base and J by 6 bases, 5 bases remained unmatched.

The J gene is TRBJ1-2, the V gene TRBV6-5; 10 nucleotides align to TRBD1. Sequences were obtained from naive CD8+ T cells sorted from blood. This sequence was found in a man between 18 and 35 years old in good health. The CDR3 coding sequence is TGTGCCAGCAGTTACTACACCGGGACAGGGGATGGCTACACCTTC. Protein product: CASSYYTGTGDGYTF.